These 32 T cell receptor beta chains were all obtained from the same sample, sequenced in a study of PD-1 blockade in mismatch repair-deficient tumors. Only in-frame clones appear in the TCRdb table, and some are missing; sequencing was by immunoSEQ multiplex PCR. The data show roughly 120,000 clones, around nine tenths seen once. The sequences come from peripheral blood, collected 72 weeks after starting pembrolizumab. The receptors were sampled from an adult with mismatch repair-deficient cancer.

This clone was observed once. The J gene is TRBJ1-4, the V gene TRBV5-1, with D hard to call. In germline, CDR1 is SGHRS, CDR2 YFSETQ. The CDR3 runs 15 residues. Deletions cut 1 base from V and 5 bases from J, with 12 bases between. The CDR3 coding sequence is TGCGCCAGCAGCTTGAACTTTCAGCGGAATGAAAAACTGTTTTTT. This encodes CASSLNFQRNEKLFF.

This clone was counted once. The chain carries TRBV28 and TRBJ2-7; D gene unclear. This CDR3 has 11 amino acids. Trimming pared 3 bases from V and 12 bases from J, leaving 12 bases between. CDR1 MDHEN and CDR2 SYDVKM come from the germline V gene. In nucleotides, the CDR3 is TGTGCCAGCAGTTTTAACAGTTTTCCGTACTTC. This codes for CASSFNSFPYF.

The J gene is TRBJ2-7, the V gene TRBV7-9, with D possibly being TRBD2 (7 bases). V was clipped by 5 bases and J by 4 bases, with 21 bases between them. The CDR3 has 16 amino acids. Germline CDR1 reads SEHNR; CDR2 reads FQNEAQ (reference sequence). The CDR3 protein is CASSRTLGGLVYEQYF. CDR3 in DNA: TGTGCCAGCAGCCGAACCCTCGGGGGGCTTGTGTACGAGCAGTACTTC.

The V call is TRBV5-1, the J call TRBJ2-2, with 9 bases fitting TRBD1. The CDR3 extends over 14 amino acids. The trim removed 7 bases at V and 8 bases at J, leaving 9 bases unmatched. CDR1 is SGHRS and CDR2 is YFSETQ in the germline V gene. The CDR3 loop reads CASHGTGLSGELFF. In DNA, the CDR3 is TGCGCCAGCCACGGGACAGGGCTTTCTGGGGAGCTGTTTTTT.

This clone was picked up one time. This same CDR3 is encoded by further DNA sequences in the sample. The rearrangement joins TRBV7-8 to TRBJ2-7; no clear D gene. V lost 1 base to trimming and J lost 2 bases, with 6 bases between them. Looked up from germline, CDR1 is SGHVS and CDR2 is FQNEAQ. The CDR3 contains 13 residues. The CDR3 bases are TGTGCCAGCAGCTTAGGGACGGCCTACGAGCAGTACTTC. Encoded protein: CASSLGTAYEQYF. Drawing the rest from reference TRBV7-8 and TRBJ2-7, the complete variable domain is GAGVSQSPRYKVAKRGQDVALRCDPISGHVSLFWYQQALGQGPEFLTYFQNEAQLDKSGLPSDRFFAERPEGSVSTLKIQRTQQEDSAVYLCASSLGTAYEQYFGPGTRLTVT.

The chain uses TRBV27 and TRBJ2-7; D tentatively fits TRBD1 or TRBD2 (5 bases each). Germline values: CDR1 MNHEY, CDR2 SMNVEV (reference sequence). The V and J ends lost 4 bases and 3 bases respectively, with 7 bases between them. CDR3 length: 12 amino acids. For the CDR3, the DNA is TGTGCCAGCAGTTGGGACGGCTACGAGCAGTACTTC. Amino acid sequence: CASSWDGYEQYF.

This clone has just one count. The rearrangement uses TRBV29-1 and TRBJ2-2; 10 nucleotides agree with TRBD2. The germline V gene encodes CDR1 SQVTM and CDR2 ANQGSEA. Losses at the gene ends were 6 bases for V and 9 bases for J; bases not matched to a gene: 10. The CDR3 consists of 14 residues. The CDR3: CSVGDLAGGRELFF. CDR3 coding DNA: TGCAGCGTCGGGGACTTAGCGGGAGGCCGGGAGCTGTTTTTT.

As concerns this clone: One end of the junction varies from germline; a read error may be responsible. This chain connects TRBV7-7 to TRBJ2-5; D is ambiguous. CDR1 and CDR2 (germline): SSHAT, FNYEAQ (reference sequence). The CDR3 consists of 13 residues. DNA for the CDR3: TGTGCTAGCAGCTTATCAGGCCAAGAGACCCAGTACTTC. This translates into CASSLSGQETQYF.

In DNA form, the CDR3 reads TGTGCCAGCAGTTTTGGGGACAGCCACAATGAGCAGTTCTTC. It specifies CASSFGDSHNEQFF. The rearrangement uses TRBV28 and TRBJ2-1, with TRBD1 matching over 7 bases. The germline gives CDR1 MDHEN, CDR2 SYDVKM. Trimming cost V 3 bases and J 5 bases; bases outside gene matches: 4. The CDR3 spans 14 residues.

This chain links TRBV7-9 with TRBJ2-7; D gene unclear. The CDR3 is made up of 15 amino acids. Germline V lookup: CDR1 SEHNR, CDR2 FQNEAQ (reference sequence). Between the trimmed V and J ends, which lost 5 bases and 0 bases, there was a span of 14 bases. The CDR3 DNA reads TGTGCCAGCAGCCCGCCCTCGATTTTCTCCTACGAGCAGTACTTC. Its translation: CASSPPSIFSYEQYF.

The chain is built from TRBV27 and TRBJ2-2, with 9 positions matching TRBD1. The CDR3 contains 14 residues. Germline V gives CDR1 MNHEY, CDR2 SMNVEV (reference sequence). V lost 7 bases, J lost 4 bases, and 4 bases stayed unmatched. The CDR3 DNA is TGTGCCAGCAAAGACAGGGGGACCACCGGGGAGCTGTTTTTT. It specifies CASKDRGTTGELFF.

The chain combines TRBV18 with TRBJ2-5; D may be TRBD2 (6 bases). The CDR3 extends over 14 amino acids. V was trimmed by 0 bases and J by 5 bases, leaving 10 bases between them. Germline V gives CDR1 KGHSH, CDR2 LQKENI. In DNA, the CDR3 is TGTGCCAGCTCACCACCGTGGAGGGCCGAGACCCAGTACTTC. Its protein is CASSPPWRAETQYF.

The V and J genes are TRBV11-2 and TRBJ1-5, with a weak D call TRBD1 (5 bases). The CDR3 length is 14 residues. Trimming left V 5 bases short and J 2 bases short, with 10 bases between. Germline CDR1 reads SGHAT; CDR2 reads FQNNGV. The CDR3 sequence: CASSPSGGNQPQHF. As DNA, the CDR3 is TGTGCCAGCAGCCCGTCGGGGGGCAATCAGCCCCAGCATTTT.

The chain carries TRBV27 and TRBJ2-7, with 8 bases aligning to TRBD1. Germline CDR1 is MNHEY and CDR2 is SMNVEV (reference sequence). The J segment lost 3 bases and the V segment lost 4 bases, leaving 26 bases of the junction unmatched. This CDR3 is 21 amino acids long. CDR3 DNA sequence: TGTGCCAGCAGTTCCTACCGCCCGCGGACAGGGAAAAAGTACCCTATCTACGAGCAGTACTTC. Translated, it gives CASSSYRPRTGKKYPIYEQYF.

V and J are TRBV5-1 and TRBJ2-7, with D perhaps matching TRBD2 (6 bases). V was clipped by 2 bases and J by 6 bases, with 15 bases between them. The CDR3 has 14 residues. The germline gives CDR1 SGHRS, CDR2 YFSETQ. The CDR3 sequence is CASSFWREGGEQYF. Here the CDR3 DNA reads TGCGCCAGCAGCTTCTGGCGGGAAGGCGGCGAGCAGTACTTC.

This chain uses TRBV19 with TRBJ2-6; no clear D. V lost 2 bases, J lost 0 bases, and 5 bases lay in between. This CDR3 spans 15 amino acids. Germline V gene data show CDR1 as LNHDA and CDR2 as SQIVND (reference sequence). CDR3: CASSIKDSGANVLTF. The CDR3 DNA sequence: TGTGCCAGTAGTATAAAGGACTCTGGGGCCAACGTCCTGACTTTC.

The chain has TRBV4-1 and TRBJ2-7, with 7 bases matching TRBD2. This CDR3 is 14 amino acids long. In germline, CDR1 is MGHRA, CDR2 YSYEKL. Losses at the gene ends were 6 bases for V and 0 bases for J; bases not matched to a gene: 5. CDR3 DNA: TGCGCCAGCAGGCCCGGGACTACCTCCTACGAGCAGTACTTC. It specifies CASRPGTTSYEQYF.

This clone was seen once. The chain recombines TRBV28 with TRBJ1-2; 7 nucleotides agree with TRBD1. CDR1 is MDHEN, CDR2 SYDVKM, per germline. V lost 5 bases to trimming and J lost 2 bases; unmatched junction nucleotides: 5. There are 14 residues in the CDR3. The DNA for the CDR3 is TGTGCCAGCAGTCGCCGACAGGGAAACTATGGCTACACCTTC. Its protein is CASSRRQGNYGYTF.

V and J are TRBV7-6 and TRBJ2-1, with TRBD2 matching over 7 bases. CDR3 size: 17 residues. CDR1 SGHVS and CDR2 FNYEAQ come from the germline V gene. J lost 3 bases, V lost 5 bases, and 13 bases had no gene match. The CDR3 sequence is CASSLDPVGRHYNEQFF. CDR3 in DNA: TGTGCCAGCAGCCTCGATCCCGTCGGGAGGCACTACAATGAGCAGTTCTTC.

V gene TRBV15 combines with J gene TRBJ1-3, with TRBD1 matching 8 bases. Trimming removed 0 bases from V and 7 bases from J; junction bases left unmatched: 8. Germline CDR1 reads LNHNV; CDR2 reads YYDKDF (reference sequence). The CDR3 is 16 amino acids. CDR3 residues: CATSRDRTGGRNTIYF. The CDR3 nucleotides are TGTGCCACCAGCAGAGACAGAACAGGGGGTCGGAACACCATATATTTT.

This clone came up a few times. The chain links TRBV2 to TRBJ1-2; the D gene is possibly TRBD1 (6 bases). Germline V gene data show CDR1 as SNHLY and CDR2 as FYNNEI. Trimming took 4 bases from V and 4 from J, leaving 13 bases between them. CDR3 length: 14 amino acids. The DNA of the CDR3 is TGTGCCAGCAGTGGGATGGGGGGCAGCTATGGCTACACCTTC. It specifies CASSGMGGSYGYTF.

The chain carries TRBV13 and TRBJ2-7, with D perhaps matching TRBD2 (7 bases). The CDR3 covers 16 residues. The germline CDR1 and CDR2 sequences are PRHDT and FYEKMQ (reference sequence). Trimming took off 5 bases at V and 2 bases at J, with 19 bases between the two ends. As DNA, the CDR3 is TGTGCCAGCAGCCCAGGGAGGGGACAATTGGCCTACGAGCAGTACTTC. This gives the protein CASSPGRGQLAYEQYF. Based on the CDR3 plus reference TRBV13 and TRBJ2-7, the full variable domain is AAGVIQSPRHLIKEKRETATLKCYPIPRHDTVYWYQQGPGQDPQFLISFYEKMQSDKGSIPDRFSAQQFSDYHSELNMSSLELGDSALYFCASSPGRGQLAYEQYFGPGTRLTVT.

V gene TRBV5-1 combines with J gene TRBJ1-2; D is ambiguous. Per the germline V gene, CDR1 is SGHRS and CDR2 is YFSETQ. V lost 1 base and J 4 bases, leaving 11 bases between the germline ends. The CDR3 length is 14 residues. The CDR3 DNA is TGCGCCAGCAGCTTGTACGGGAAAGGCTATGGCTACACCTTC. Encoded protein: CASSLYGKGYGYTF.

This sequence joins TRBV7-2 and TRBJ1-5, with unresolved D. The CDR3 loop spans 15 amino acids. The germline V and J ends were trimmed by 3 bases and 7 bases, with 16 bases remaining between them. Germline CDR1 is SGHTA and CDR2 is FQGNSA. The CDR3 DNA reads TGTGCCAGCAGCTTGGATCCCGCAACCCAACAGCCCCAGCATTTT. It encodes CASSLDPATQQPQHF.

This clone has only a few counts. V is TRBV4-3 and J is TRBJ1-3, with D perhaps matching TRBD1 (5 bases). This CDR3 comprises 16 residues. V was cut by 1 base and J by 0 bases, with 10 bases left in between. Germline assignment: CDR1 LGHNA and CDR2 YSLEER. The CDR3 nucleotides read TGCGCCAGCAGCCAAGCGCACAGGTTCTCTGGAAACACCATATATTTT. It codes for CASSQAHRFSGNTIYF.

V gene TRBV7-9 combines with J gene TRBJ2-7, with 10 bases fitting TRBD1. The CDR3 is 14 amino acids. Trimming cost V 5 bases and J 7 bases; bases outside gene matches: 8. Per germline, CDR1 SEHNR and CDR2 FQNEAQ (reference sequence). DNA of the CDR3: TGTGCCAGCAGCGCAGACAGGGGGCAGAAAGAGCAGTACTTC. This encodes CASSADRGQKEQYF.

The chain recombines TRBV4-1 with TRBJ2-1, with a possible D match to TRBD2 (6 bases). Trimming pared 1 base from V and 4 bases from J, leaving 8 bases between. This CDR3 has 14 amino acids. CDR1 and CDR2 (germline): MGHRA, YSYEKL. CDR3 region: CASSQGGVYNEQFF. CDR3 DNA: TGCGCCAGCAGCCAAGGGGGGGTATACAATGAGCAGTTCTTC.

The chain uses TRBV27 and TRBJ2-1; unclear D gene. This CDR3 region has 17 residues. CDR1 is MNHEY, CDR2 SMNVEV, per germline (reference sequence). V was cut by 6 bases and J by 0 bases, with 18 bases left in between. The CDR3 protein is CASSPEVGGFSYNEQFF. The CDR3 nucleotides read TGTGCCAGCAGCCCCGAGGTGGGCGGATTCTCCTACAATGAGCAGTTCTTC.

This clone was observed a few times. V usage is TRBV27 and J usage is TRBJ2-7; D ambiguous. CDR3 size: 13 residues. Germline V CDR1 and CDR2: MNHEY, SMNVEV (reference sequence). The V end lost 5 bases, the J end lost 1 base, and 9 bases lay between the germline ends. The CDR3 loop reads CASSRTVSYEQYF. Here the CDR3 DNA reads TGTGCCAGCAGTCGAACAGTATCCTACGAGCAGTACTTC.

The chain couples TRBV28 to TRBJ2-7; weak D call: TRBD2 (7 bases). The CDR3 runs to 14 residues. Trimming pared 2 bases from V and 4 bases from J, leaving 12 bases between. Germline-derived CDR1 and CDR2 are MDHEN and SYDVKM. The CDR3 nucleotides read TGTGCCAGCAGTTTAGGGGGCGGGGGTTACGAGCAGTACTTC. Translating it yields CASSLGGGGYEQYF.

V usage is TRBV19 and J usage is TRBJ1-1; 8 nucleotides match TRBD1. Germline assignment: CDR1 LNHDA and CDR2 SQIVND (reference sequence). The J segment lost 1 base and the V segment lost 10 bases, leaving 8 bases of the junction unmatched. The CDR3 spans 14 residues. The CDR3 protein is CATKRDRWNTEAFF. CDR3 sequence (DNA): TGTGCCACCAAAAGGGACAGGTGGAACACTGAAGCTTTCTTT.

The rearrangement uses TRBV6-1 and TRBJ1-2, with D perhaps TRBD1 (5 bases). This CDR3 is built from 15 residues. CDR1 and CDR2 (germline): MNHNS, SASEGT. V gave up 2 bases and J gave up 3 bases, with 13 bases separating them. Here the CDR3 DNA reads TGTGCCAGCAGTGAATTGCCGGGGGTGGACTATGGCTACACCTTC. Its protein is CASSELPGVDYGYTF.